The entry that follows covers one T cell receptor (beta chain) sequence. The target antigen is unknown. These data are taken from a study of CD8 T cells in ankylosing spondylitis. The study's findings and limits: A TCR beta motif of roughly eight highly homologous variants appeared characteristic of ankylosing spondylitis blood.

Germline V gene sequence: CDR1 LGHDT, CDR2 YNNKEL (reference sequence). V was cut by 0 bases and J by 12 bases, with 15 bases left in between. The CDR3 runs to 13 residues. Making use of molecular barcodes, quantitative 5'-RACE generated TCR beta libraries. TCRdb fed the 5' RACE reads into MiXCR, producing one record per CDR3 protein. The profile shows approximately 400,000 distinct CDR3 sequences, roughly 27% of them singletons. The source material was blood, either unsorted or a sorted T cell fraction (not recorded which). This sequence was found in a male donor with ankylosing spondylitis. J is TRBJ2-7 and V is TRBV3-1; D gene uncertain. The CDR3 is CASSQDLGVYPYF. CDR3 nucleotides: TGTGCCAGCAGCCAAGATCTTGGAGTGTACCCGTACTTC.